What follows are 15 T cell receptor beta chains derived from one specimen sequenced in a study of blood T cell repertoires in COVID-19. Only in-frame clones appear in the TCRdb table, and some are missing; sequencing was by immunoSEQ multiplex PCR. The sample shows roughly 75,000 clones, approximately 86% of them seen only once. What was sequenced was peripheral blood. The receptors shown here come from a man older than 75 with COVID-19, enrolled during active disease.

V gene TRBV9 combines with J gene TRBJ1-2; a weak D match, TRBD1 (5 bases). The CDR3 sequence is 12 residues long. V gave up 2 bases and J gave up 7 bases, with 9 bases separating them. Germline V lookup: CDR1 SGDLS, CDR2 YYNGEE. CDR3 in amino acids: CASSVQGSGYTF. The CDR3 DNA is TGTGCCAGCAGCGTCCAGGGAAGTGGCTACACCTTC.

The chain employs TRBV27 and TRBJ2-1, with TRBD1 identical over 10 bases. The CDR3 extends over 17 amino acids. Losses at the gene ends were 1 base for V and 6 bases for J; bases not matched to a gene: 9. Looked up from germline, CDR1 is MNHEY and CDR2 is SMNVEV (reference sequence). CDR3 DNA sequence: TGTGCCAGCAGTTTATGGGGCCGGGACAGGGGAAGCAATGAGCAGTTCTTC. It specifies CASSLWGRDRGSNEQFF.

The rearrangement uses TRBV11-2 and TRBJ2-7, with TRBD1 identical over 9 bases. Germline V gives CDR1 SGHAT, CDR2 FQNNGV. CDR3 length: 16 amino acids. The V and J ends lost 0 bases and 4 bases, in that order; junction bases with no gene match: 7. The CDR3 loop is CASSLDTDRGKYEQYF. The CDR3, as DNA: TGTGCCAGCAGCTTAGATACGGACAGGGGAAAATACGAGCAGTACTTC.

This sequence joins TRBV5-1 and TRBJ2-6; 7 nucleotides align to TRBD1. This CDR3 is built from 16 residues. CDR1 is SGHRS and CDR2 is YFSETQ in the germline V gene. V lost 0 bases and J lost 0; bases outside the gene matches: 0. Here the CDR3 reads CASSLGDSSGANVLTF. The CDR3 DNA reads TGCGCCAGCAGCTTGGGGGACAGCTCTGGGGCCAACGTCCTGACTTTC.

The CDR3 sequence is CASSPPYGSYEQYF. CDR3 DNA sequence: TGTGCCAGCTCACCACCATACGGGTCCTACGAGCAGTACTTC. The chain uses TRBV18 and TRBJ2-7; unclear D gene. V lost 0 bases to trimming and J lost 1 base, with 7 bases between them. CDR3 length: 14 amino acids. Germline loops: CDR1 KGHSH, CDR2 LQKENI.

The table lists this clone with a count of one. The chain couples TRBV27 to TRBJ2-3; TRBD2 might be the D (6 bases). Germline V gene lookup returns CDR1 MNHEY and CDR2 SMNVEV (reference sequence). V dropped 3 bases and J dropped 0 bases, with 13 bases sitting between them. The CDR3 has 16 residues. The CDR3 spells CASSLWGDSSTDTQYF. CDR3 in DNA: TGTGCCAGCAGTTTGTGGGGGGACTCTAGCACAGATACGCAGTATTTT.

This chain joins TRBV18 and TRBJ1-5, with unresolved D. V lost 5 bases, J lost 6 bases, and 17 bases lay in between. The CDR3 runs 15 residues. Germline CDR1 KGHSH, CDR2 LQKENI. The CDR3 DNA is TGTGCCAGCTCAGAGCGGTCAGCGGGCAGTCAGCCCCAGCATTTT. The encoded protein is CASSERSAGSQPQHF.

As DNA, the CDR3 is TGTGCCAGCAGCGACGAGAGGGCTGGGGCCAACGTCCTGACTTTC. Translating it yields CASSDERAGANVLTF. This chain connects TRBV6-6 to TRBJ2-6; maybe TRBD2 (5 bases). The CDR3 extends over 15 amino acids. The germline CDR1 and CDR2 sequences are MNHNY and SVGAGI (reference sequence). V lost 6 bases, J lost 2 bases, and 11 bases lay in between.

The CDR3 DNA follows: TGTGCCAGCAGCCCTCAGGGGAAAGCACAGCCCCAGCATTTT. Translation: CASSPQGKAQPQHF. This chain uses TRBV5-5 with TRBJ1-5, with TRBD1 as a possible D gene (6 bases). This CDR3 contains 14 residues. Germline lookup yields CDR1 SGHKS and CDR2 YYEKEE (reference sequence). V dropped 4 bases and J dropped 7 bases, with 15 bases sitting between them.

This clone showed up just a few times. The chain recombines TRBV9 with TRBJ1-2; no definite D call. V was shortened by 0 bases and J by 8 bases, with 14 bases between the two germline ends. The CDR3 spans 14 residues. Germline CDR1 and CDR2: SGDLS and YYNGEE. DNA of the CDR3: TGTGCCAGCAGCGTAGTCTTCTCAGGAAGCGGCTACACCTTC. Translation: CASSVVFSGSGYTF.

This clone was found a few times. The gene calls are TRBV5-1 and TRBJ1-1; D not resolved. Trimming cost V 0 bases and J 0 bases, with 9 bases left between them. Germline lookup yields CDR1 SGHRS and CDR2 YFSETQ. This CDR3 comprises 15 residues. CDR3 bases: TGCGCCAGCAGCTTGGGGGCAGTCATGAACACTGAAGCTTTCTTT. Protein sequence: CASSLGAVMNTEAFF.

The chain links TRBV7-2 to TRBJ1-2; TRBD1 agrees at 9 bases. The CDR3 contains 15 residues. CDR1 SGHTA and CDR2 FQGNSA come from the germline V gene. V shed 8 bases and J 2 bases; nucleotides not matched to a gene: 9. The CDR3 spells CASLFGDRVNYGYTF. CDR3 nucleotide sequence: TGTGCCAGCCTGTTCGGGGACAGGGTCAACTATGGCTACACCTTC.

The chain employs TRBV5-1 and TRBJ1-4, with a weak D call TRBD1 (5 bases). V lost 1 base to trimming and J lost 0 bases, with 10 bases between them. CDR3 length: 16 residues. Germline V gene lookup returns CDR1 SGHRS and CDR2 YFSETQ. The CDR3 region has the DNA TGCGCCAGCAGCTTGAACAGGTTTGCAACTAATGAAAAACTGTTTTTT. Its protein is CASSLNRFATNEKLFF.

This clone was picked up a small number of times. The V call is TRBV5-4, the J call TRBJ1-6; 7 nucleotides align to TRBD1. Per germline, CDR1 SGHNT and CDR2 YYREEE (reference sequence). The CDR3 totals 14 residues. V gave up 0 bases and J gave up 12 bases; unmatched junction bases: 6. The CDR3 reads CASSLEQGTLPLHF. CDR3 bases: TGTGCCAGCAGCTTGGAACAGGGGACCCTACCCCTCCACTTT.

This chain joins TRBV29-1 and TRBJ2-7; maybe TRBD2 (6 bases). The length of the CDR3 is 14 residues. Germline V gene lookup returns CDR1 SQVTM and CDR2 ANQGSEA. The V end lost 4 bases, the J end lost 3 bases, and 16 bases lay between the germline ends. In DNA, the CDR3 is TGCAGCGTTGGTTCGCAAACGGGAGACTACGAGCAGTACTTC. Translated: CSVGSQTGDYEQYF.